The entry below gives a single T cell receptor beta chain sequence along with its context. What antigen it recognizes has not been identified. No much larger clonotype is one base removed from it; base qualities were not supplied. Explained via the paper, the time point label denotes: about 28 days (+/-7) after the second vaccine dose. Explained via the paper, the treatment or condition label denotes: meningococcal conjugate vaccine given as trial control. The vaccinee samples were drawn from two UK trials, COV001 and COV002, one of which was a single-blind randomized controlled phase 2/3 trial testing AZD1222 (ChAdOx1 nCoV-19) in healthy adults. Trial participant PBMC samples were collected at day 0 and day 28 after the second dose for TCRbeta chain sequencing. The sample comes from a study of T cell responses to AZD1222 COVID-19 vaccine (dated by TCRdb to 2020 to 2022). Turning to the overall study: A total of 233 trial participants underwent TCR sequencing, of whom some 200 had received two doses of AZD1222 and roughly 26 had received two doses of the MenACWY control vaccine. Trial participants were enrolled into age subgroups of 18-55, 56-69 and 70-plus years, which contained roughly 150, 30 and 60 TCR-sequenced participants, respectively.

The CDR3 regions of human TCRbeta chains were analyzed by immunosequencing. On the authors' methods: Repertoire TCRs were matched against a reference library of SARS-CoV-2-specific TCRs generated with the MIRA antigen-specificity platform. Breadth was defined as the fraction of unique TCRs that were SARS-CoV-2-associated. Depth was defined as the fraction of total T cells that were SARS-CoV-2-associated. Each spike-specific TCR was assigned to its reactive spike region and to a CD4 or CD8 class using the MIRA data. Log10-transformed breadth and depth values were compared by one-way ANOVA with Sidak's multiple comparisons tests. TCRdb carries this immuneACCESS record with in-frame sequences only. Its versions omit some clonotypes, under half of them owing to an unresolved V gene in the studies checked, with the rest unexplained. The D gene and trimming were derived from the DNA, and the V and J assignments and clone size from that table. The sample table shows 98,000 or so clones, and more than 75% are seen once. The top ten hold 3% to 4% of the sample.

General conclusions and limits of the study: Reportedly, close to half of the unique spike-specific TCRs recognized epitopes lying outside the regions that are mutated in the B.1.351 and B.1.1.7 variants. Participants were mostly white British, with more females than males. The authors suggested clonal diversity may have been underestimated. Conclusions about previously exposed vaccinees were limited because only six AZD1222 recipients were SARS-CoV-2 seropositive at baseline. In the small 56-69-year group, the increase in depth fell short of significance, most likely because of low power. Because no samples from the day 14 peak response were available, repertoires could be characterized only after the peak T cell response. After two AZD1222 doses, both the breadth and the depth of spike-specific TCRs were significantly higher than at day 0 and than in MenACWY recipients. The whole spike protein was spanned by vaccine-associated CD4 TCRs, and dominant responses were seen in regions 160-218 and 743-854.

The germline V gene (reference sequence) sets CDR1 to MNHEY and CDR2 to SMNVEV. A distance of 9 bases separates the germline ends of V and J, which lose 5 bases and 2 bases respectively. The CDR3 has 13 amino acids, counting the end cysteine and phenylalanine. Of all the DNA, just the CDR3 is kept, 39 bases in frame from base 1. The clonotype was recovered from an adult who received the MenACWY meningococcal vaccine as a control. The chain links TRBV27 with TRBJ2-5, and the D gene may be TRBD2, 6 bases matching. The sequences come from peripheral blood, collected 28 days after the second dose of the MenACWY control vaccine. The sequenced DNA is TGTGCCAGCAGTACGGACTATCAAGAGACCCAGTACTTC. Its coded protein is CASSTDYQETQYF.